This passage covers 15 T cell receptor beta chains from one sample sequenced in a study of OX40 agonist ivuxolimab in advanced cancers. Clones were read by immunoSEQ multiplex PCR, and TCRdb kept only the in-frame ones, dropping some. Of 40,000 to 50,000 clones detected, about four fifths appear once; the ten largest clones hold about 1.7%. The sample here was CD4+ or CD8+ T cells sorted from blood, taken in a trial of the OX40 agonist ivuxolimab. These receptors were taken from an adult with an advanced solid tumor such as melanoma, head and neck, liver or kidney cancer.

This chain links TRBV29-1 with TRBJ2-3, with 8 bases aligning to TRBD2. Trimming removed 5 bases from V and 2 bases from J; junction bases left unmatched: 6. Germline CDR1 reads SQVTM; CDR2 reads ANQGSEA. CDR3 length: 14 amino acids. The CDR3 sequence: CSVSSGGYTDTQYF. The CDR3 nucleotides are TGCAGCGTTTCGAGCGGGGGCTACACAGATACGCAGTATTTT.

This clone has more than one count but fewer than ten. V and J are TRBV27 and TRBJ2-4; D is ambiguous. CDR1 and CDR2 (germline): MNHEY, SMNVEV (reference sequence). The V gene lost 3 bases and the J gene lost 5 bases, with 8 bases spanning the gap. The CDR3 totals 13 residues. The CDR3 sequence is CASSFLTENIQYF. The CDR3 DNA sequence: TGTGCCAGCAGTTTCTTGACGGAAAACATTCAGTACTTC.

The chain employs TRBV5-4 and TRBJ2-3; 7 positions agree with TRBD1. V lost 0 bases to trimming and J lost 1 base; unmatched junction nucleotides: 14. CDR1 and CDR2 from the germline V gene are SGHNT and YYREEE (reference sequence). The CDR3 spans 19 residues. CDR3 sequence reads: CASSLEFIRQGVRTDTQYF. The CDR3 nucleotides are TGTGCCAGCAGCTTGGAGTTCATAAGACAGGGTGTCCGCACAGATACGCAGTATTTT.

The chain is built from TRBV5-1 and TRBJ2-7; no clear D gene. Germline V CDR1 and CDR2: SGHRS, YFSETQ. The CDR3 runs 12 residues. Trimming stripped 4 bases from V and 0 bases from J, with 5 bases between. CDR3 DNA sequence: TGCGCCAGCAGCGCGGACTCCTACGAGCAGTACTTC. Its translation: CASSADSYEQYF.

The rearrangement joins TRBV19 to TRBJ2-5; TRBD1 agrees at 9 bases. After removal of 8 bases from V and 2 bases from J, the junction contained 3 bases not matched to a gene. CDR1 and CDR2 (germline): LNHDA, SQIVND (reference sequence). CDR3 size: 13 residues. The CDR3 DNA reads TGTGCCAGTGGGACAGGGAGGCAAGAGACCCAGTACTTC. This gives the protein CASGTGRQETQYF.

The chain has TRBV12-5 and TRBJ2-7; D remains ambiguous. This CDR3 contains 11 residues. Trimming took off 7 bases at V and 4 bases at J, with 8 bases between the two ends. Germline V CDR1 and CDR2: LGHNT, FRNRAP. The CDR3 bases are TGTGCTAGTGACGCGGCTTACGAGCAGTACTTC. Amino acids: CASDAAYEQYF.

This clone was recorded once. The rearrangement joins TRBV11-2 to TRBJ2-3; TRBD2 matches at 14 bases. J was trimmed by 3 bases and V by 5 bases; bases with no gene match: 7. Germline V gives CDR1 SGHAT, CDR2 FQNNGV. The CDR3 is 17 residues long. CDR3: CASSRLAGGRLTDTQYF. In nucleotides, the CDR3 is TGTGCCAGCAGCCGACTAGCGGGGGGGCGGTTGACAGATACGCAGTATTTT.

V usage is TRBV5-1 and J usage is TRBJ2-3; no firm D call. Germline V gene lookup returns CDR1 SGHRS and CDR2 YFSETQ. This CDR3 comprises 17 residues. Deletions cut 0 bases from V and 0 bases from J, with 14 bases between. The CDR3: CASSLAGALTSTDTQYF. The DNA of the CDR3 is TGCGCCAGCAGCTTGGCCGGTGCGCTTACTAGCACAGATACGCAGTATTTT.

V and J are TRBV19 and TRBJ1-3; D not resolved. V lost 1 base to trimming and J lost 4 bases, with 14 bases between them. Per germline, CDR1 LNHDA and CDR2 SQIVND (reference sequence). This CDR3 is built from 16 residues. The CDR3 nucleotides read TGTGCCAGTAGTATAGGTGCAGGATCAGCAGGAAACACCATATATTTT. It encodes CASSIGAGSAGNTIYF.

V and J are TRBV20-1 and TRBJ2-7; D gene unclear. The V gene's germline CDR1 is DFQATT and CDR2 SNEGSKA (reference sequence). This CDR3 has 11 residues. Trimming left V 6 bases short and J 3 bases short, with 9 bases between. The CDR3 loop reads CSAASDYEQYF. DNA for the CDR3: TGCAGTGCAGCATCAGACTACGAGCAGTACTTC.

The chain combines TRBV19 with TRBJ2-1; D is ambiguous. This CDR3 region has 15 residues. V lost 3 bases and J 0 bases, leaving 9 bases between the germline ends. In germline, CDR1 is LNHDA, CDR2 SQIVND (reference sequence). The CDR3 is CASSMALTSYNEQFF. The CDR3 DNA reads TGTGCCAGTAGTATGGCTCTTACCTCCTACAATGAGCAGTTCTTC.

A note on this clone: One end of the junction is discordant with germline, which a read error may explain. Here the CDR3 DNA reads TGTGCCATCAGTGGGACAGGAAACTCTGGGGCCAACGTCCTGACTTTC. Amino acids: CAISGTGNSGANVLTF. This chain joins TRBV6-1 and TRBJ2-6, with 8 positions matching TRBD1. The CDR3 length is 16 residues. CDR1 is MNHNS, CDR2 SASEGT, per germline.

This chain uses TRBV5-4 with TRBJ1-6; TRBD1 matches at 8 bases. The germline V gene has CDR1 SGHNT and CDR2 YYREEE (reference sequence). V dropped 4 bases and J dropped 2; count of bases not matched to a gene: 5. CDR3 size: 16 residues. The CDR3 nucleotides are TGTGCCAGCAGCGAAGACAGGGGAACCTATAATTCACCCCTCCACTTT. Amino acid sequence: CASSEDRGTYNSPLHF. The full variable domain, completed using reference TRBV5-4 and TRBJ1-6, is ETGVTQSPTHLIKTRGQQVTLRCSSQSGHNTVSWYQQALGQGPQFIFQYYREEENGRGNFPPRFSGLQFPNYSSELNVNALELDDSALYLCASSEDRGTYNSPLHFGNGTRLTVT.

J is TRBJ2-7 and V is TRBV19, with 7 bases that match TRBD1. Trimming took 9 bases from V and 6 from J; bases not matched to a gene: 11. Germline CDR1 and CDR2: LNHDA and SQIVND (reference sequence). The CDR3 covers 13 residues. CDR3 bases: TGTGCCAGCCGATTGACAGGGTCCGGCGAGCAGTACTTC. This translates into CASRLTGSGEQYF.

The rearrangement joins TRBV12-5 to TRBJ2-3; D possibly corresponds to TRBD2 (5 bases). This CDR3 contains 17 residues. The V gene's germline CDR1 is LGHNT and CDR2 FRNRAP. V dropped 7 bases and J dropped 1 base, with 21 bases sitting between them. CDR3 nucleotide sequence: TGTGCTAGTGTCCGTGTCCCGGCCCCGGAGGGCACAGATACGCAGTATTTT. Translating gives CASVRVPAPEGTDTQYF.